The present TCR beta chain was sequenced within a study of beta chain features in type 1 diabetes (dated by TCRdb to the late 2010s). About the full investigation: Mean age, gender distribution, total cell number and subset yield did not differ between patients and healthy donors. Regulatory and stem cell-like memory subsets were isolated from only 8 patients and about eight healthy donors, whereas naive and central memory subsets came from all 28 donors. A total of about 110,000,000 sorted cells were examined across all samples, and a strong correlation was observed between cell number per subset and RNA yield. The study compared the TCRB repertoires of sorted circulating CD4+ T cell subsets in recently diagnosed type 1 diabetes patients with those in matched healthy donors. Study-wide conclusions, independent of this receptor: HLA sub-analyses involved small numbers of individuals, so any influence of HLA type on TCRB rearrangement remained unresolved. In all four CD4+ subsets, TCRB CDR3 length was moderately but significantly shorter in type 1 diabetes patients. Shorter templates might have been favored by PCR, but patient and control samples were amplified and corrected together, so both groups would have been affected equally by any skew. Fewer insertions and more nucleotide deletions at VDJ recombination sites were observed in patients with type 1 diabetes, implying thymic rearrangement abnormalities. Naive, central memory and regulatory TCRB repertoires appeared more similar among patients than among healthy donors. Because cDNA was sequenced instead of genomic DNA, activated cells with high expression could be over-represented, although the groups did not differ in activation or CD3 levels.

Each donor gave one peripheral blood draw, averaging roughly 120 mL, which was collected into heparinised tubes. A BD FACSAria II was used to sort naive, central memory, regulatory and stem cell-like memory CD4+ T cells with a panel that included CD45RO, CCR7, CD25, CD127, CD95 and CD27. All sorted populations exceeded 95% purity. PBMCs were isolated right away by Lymphoprep density gradient centrifugation and were stained directly, without culture. So that batch effects would be minimized, each experiment stained and sorted samples in pairs, pairing one healthy donor with one patient. Counted from cysteine to phenylalanine, this CDR3 has 17 amino acids. CDR3 DNA is the only sequence kept; it has 51 bases, read in frame from the first base. V loses 6 bases, J loses 0 bases, and the germline ends lie 15 bases apart. Reading the germline V gene gives CDR1 MNHNS and CDR2 SASEGT. Only a few counts were recorded for this clone. The specificity of this receptor is unknown. Per-base qualities were not stored, and no clone one base away is much larger.

All of the isolated RNA was reverse transcribed with the High Capacity cDNA Reverse Transcription Kit, so expressed TCRB transcripts were sequenced. Deep immunoSEQ sequencing was performed on naive, central memory and regulatory T cell samples, with an average of around 3.5 million total reads per sample. After sorted cells were lysed in RLT buffer, RNA was extracted with DNase-treated RNeasy Micro or Mini kits, with the choice depending on cell number. To prevent cross-contamination, each cell subset was processed individually, whereas patient and healthy donor samples were processed jointly. TCRB sequences were amplified from cDNA with the immunoSEQ multiplex PCR, producing 87-bp fragments spanning the CDR3 region. Amplicons were sequenced on the Illumina HiSeq platform. In the source study's methods: Synthetic template baselines were used to correct PCR bias computationally, reads within Hamming distance 2 were collapsed together, and singletons that could not be merged were discarded. Reads were aligned to IMGT to assign V, D and J genes, CDR3 length, and insertions or deletions at six rearrangement sites. Within each subset, clonotype counts were normalized to sorted cell number, and only after that were true diversity and Gini coefficients computed with the tcR R package. The overlap coefficient, calculated on TCRB nucleotide sequences, was used to measure repertoire sharing. As a proxy for the pre-selection repertoire, out-of-frame TCRB sequences from naive cells were analyzed. Held by TCRdb, this immuneACCESS table contains in-frame sequences only and omits some clones. Under half of the omission traces to an unresolved V gene where checked; the cause of the rest is unknown. That table furnishes V, J and clone size, whereas the DNA furnished D and trimming. The sample table contains hundreds of thousands of clones; only one count was recorded for around an eighth of them. The ten most abundant clones make up about 0.018% of the sample.

Sequenced: naive CD4+ T cells from blood. Explained via the paper, the cell subset or site label denotes: true naive CD4+ T cells. Here the chain combines TRBV6-1 and TRBJ1-6; TRBD1 is perhaps the D gene, given 5 matching bases. This TCR was sampled from a man aged 18-30 years in good health. This receptor has the CDR3 CASSERRGSSYNSPLHF. At the DNA level, the sequence is TGTGCCAGCAGCGAAAGACGGGGGAGCTCCTATAATTCACCCCTCCACTTT.